The present entry profiles one T cell receptor beta chain with its context. Diagnoses used clinical symptoms, serum thyroxine and TRAb, thyroid ultrasound and orbital computed tomography. This record comes from a study of T cells in Graves' hyperthyroidism and ophthalmopathy. Across the study: Peripheral blood was drawn at first diagnosis, prior to all treatment.

CDR1 SQVTM and CDR2 ANQGSEA come from the germline V gene. CDR3 length: 14 amino acids. V dropped 3 bases and J dropped 2; count of bases not matched to a gene: 5. Template material for amplifying TCR beta CDR3 regions consisted of RNA transcripts. Primed by the HTBI set, a first-round RT-PCR was run on the TCR CDR3. TCRdb used MiXCR to reprocess the multiplex PCR reads, holding one entry per CDR3 protein. The sample lists 660,000 or so distinct CDR3 sequences; less than 25% were seen once. This receptor was obtained from a man younger than 45 with Graves' ophthalmopathy. Sequencing was done on a sample of blood. The rearrangement links TRBV29-1 to TRBJ2-3; 7 bases map to TRBD1. As DNA, the CDR3 is TGCAGCGTTGAGGGACAGAAGATCACAGATACGCAGTATTTT. Protein product: CSVEGQKITDTQYF.